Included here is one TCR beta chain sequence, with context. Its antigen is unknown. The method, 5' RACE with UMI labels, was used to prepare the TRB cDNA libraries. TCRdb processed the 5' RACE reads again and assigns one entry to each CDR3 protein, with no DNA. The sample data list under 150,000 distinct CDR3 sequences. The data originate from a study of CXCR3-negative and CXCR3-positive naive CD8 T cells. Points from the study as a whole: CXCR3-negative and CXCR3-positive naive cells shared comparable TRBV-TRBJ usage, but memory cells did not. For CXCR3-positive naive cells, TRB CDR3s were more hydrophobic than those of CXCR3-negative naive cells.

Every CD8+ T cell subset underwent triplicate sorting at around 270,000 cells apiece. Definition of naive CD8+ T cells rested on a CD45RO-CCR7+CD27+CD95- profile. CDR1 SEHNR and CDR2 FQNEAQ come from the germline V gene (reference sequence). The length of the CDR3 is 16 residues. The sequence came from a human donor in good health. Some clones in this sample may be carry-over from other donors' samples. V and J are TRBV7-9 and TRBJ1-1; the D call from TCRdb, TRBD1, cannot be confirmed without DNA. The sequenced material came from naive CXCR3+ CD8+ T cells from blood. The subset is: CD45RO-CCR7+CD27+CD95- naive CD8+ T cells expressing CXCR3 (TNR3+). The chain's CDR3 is CASSPIPDRSDTEAFF.